This T cell receptor beta chain was captured in a study of blood T cell repertoires in COVID-19. Generated by immunoSEQ multiplex PCR, the TCRdb table keeps only in-frame clones and is missing some. The data show about 300,000 clones, roughly 85% seen once. Enrolled through a virtual design, the participants were between roughly 18 and 90 years of age and came from about two dozen US areas. J lost 0 bases, V lost 11 bases, and 10 bases had no gene match. The CDR3 loop spans 16 amino acids. Germline CDR1 and CDR2: LGHDT and YNNKEL (reference sequence). The chain recombines TRBV3-1 (or the pseudogene TRBV3-2) with TRBJ1-5, with 10 bases lining up with TRBD1. The sequencing input was PBMCs or T cells enriched from blood (not recorded which). This sequence was found in a woman in her 30s who had been exposed to COVID-19. CDR3 residues: CASPRTGGNSNQPQHF. The CDR3 DNA follows: TGTGCCTCTCCCCGGACAGGGGGGAATAGCAATCAGCCCCAGCATTTT.